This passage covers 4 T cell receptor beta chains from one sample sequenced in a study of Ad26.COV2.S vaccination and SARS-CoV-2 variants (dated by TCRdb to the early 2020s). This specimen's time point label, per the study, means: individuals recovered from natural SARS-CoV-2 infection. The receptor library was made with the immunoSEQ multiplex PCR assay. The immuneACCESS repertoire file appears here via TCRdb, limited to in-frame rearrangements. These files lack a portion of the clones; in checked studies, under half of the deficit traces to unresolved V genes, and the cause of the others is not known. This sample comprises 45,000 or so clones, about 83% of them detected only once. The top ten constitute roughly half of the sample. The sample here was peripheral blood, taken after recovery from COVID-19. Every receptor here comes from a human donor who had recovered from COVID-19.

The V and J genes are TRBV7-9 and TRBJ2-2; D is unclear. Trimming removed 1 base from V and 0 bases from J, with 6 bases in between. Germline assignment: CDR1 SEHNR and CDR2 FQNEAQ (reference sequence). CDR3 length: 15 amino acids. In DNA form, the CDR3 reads TGTGCCAGCAGCTTAGTGCTACCGAACACCGGGGAGCTGTTTTTT. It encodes CASSLVLPNTGELFF.

This CDR3 reads CASSSLVLGTQYF. CDR3 DNA sequence: TGTGCCAGCAGTTCTCTAGTTCTTGGGACCCAGTACTTC. The V call is TRBV6-2 or TRBV6-3, the J call TRBJ2-5; D unclear. V shed 4 bases and J shed 7 bases, with 13 bases lying between them. The CDR3 sequence is 13 residues long. Germline CDR1 and CDR2: MNHEY and SVGEGT.

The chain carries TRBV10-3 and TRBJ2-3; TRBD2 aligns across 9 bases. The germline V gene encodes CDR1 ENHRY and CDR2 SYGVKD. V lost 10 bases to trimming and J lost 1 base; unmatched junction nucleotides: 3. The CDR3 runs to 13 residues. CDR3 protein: CANKREGTDTQYF. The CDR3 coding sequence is TGTGCCAACAAGCGGGAGGGCACAGATACGCAGTATTTT.

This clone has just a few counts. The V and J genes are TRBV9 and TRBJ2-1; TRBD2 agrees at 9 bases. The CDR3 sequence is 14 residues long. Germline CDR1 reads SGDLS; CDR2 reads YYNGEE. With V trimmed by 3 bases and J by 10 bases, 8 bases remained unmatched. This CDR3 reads CASSAAGGIGEQFF. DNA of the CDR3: TGTGCCAGCAGCGCAGCGGGAGGAATCGGAGAGCAGTTCTTC.